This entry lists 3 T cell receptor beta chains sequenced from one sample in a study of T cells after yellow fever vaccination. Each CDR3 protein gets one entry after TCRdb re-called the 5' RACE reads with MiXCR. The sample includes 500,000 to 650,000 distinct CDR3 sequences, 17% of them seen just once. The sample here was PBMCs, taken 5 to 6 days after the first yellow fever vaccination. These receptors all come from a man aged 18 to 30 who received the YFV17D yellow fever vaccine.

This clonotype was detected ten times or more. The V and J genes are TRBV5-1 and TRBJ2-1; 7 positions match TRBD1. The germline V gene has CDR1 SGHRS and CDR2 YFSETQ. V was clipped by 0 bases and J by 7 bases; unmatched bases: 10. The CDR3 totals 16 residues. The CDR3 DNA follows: TGCGCCAGCAGCTTGGAGCCCCGACAGGGCGGGAATGAGCAGTTCTTC. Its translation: CASSLEPRQGGNEQFF. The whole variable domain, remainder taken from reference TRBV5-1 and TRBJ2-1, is KAGVTQTPRYLIKTRGQQVTLSCSPISGHRSVSWYQQTPGQGLQFLFEYFSETQRNKGNFPGRFSGRQFSNSRSEMNVSTLELGDSALYLCASSLEPRQGGNEQFFGPGTRLTVL.

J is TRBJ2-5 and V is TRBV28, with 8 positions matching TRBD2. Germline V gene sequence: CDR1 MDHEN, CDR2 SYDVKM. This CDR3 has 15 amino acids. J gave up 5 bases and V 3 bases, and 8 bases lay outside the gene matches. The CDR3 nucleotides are TGTGCCAGCAGTTTGGATGTCGGGGGGGGGGAGACCCAGTACTTC. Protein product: CASSLDVGGGETQYF.

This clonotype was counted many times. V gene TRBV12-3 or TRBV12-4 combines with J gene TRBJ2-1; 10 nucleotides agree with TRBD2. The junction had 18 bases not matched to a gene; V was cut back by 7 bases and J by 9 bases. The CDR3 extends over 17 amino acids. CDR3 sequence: CASKELAGLSGGVEQFF. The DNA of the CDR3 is TGTGCCAGCAAAGAACTAGCGGGGCTCTCGGGCGGGGTTGAGCAGTTCTTC.